Included here is one TCR beta chain sequence, with context. Its antigen is unknown. No much larger clone exists at a distance of one base, and base qualities are not known. Only healthy Caucasian donors were included. Three pairs of female monozygotic twins, all aged roughly 18 to 30 years, were included in the twin cohort. Positive isolation kits from Invitrogen were used to isolate the CD4+ and CD8+ T cell populations. The CDR3 has 15 amino acids, counting the end cysteine and phenylalanine. The CDR3 DNA has 45 bases and is translated from base 1. CDR1 and CDR2 are read off the germline V gene (reference sequence) as DFQATT and SNEGSKA. V is trimmed back by 6 bases and J by 1 base, and the junction contains 10 bases that no gene match accounts for. This entry comes from a study of identical twins (dated by TCRdb to 2016 to 2017). For the study in its entirety: To test whether fetal clonotypes persist, this study deep-sequenced TCR alpha and beta repertoires from monozygotic twins, from unrelated adults of various ages, and from cord blood. Replicate twin experiments were performed at different times using different library preparation protocols to rule out contamination. Broader findings and caveats from the paper: The excess sharing between twins in beta out-of-frame sequences was weaker because fewer shared sequences reduced the signal-to-noise ratio. Zero-insertion analyses could be partly confounded by invariant T cells such as MAIT and iNKT, although diverse VJ usage argued against such confounding for most clonotypes. Because the same donors could not be followed over many years, the conclusions relied on cross-sectional statistical analysis. Compared with coincidental sharing between unrelated individuals, out-of-frame TCR alpha sequences shared between twins had an excess of sequences with low generation probability. Recombination models systematically underestimated out-of-frame TCR alpha sharing in monozygotic twins but agreed with sharing between unrelated individuals. Fewer insertions were carried by abundant cord blood beta clonotypes; a weaker similar trend was observed in young adult naive repertoires, while no such trend was observed in memory repertoires.

The library was obtained by 5' RACE. TCRdb records Illumina HiSeq 2000 as the sequencer. Template switching introduced a universal primer binding site; the final cDNA contained a unique molecular identifier, enabling accurate counting of TCR cDNA molecules. First-strand cDNA for TCR alpha and beta chains was synthesized from specific primers in the conserved constant-segment region. Each cDNA library was double barcoded, with a SMART-Mk sample barcode plus Illumina barcodes, to control for contamination. TruSeq adapter sequences along with Illumina sample barcodes were introduced in two successive PCR steps. The Illumina HiSeq platform was used with custom primers to sequence TCR alpha and beta cDNA libraries. The authors' pipeline ran thus. Unique molecular identifiers were extracted from raw reads with MiGEC, and CDR3 positions were determined with MiXCR. Recombination models were inferred per individual with the repgenHMM and IGoR tools using an EM algorithm. Shared clonotypes were analyzed with the tcR package in R, and sharing was normalized by the product of cloneset sizes. To study raw recombination free of thymic and clonal selection effects, out-of-frame nonproductive sequences were analyzed. TCRdb reanalyzed the raw reads on its own, using fastp at Q25 for trimming and MiXCR for clone calling, and kept in-frame beta chains. Every CDR3 protein is listed once, alongside the most common genes and DNA of its rows. TCRdb's processing, not the authors' own work, is the source of the V and J calls. In this sample the table shows 470,000 or so distinct CDR3 sequences, 24% of which occur a single time. About 2.7% of the sample is held by the ten biggest clonotypes.

These data also formed part of another study, on T cells expressing NK-cell markers. The second paper further reports: In sorted CD3+CD56+NKG2C+, CD3+CD56+NKG2C- and CD3+CD56-NKG2C+ T-cell subsets from 7 or 8 donors, TCR beta-chain repertoires were profiled. Among the eight sequenced donors, only one was HCMV-seronegative, while the other seven were HCMV-seropositive. To restrict sorting to alphabetaTCR-expressing T cells, an anti-gammadeltaTCR antibody was added in several experiments. In six donors, the dominant CD3+CD56+NKG2C+ clonotypes were among the top 10 CD8+ clonotypes and accounted for 1.0-7.0% of CD8+ T cells. Those dominant clonotypes were again the most abundant among CD3+CD56-NKG2C+ cells in several donors, at roughly 28.3-65%. It remained unclear whether the expanded NKG2C-expressing T cell clones were specific for HCMV antigens. All eight donors whose samples were sequenced were randomly selected healthy volunteers, three of them men and five women. HCMV serostatus was determined by detecting HCMV-specific IgG in serum with a commercial ELISA kit. MIGEC was used to demultiplex reads and group the reads by UMI, and MiTCR was used to assemble and quantify clonotypes. To remove erroneous sequences, TCR cDNA sequences were retained only when supported by two or more reads. Downstream repertoire analysis used the tcR package, and clonotypes were matched across fractions by CDR3 nucleotide sequence plus V segment. Antigen specificity was annotated against VDJdb with VDJmatch, allowing one amino acid substitution in CDR3.

This chain joins TRBV20-1 to TRBJ2-3; the central 7 bases match TRBD2. The sequencing sample was made of CD4+ T cells sorted from blood. The TCR originated in a woman under 30 in good health. The DNA sequence is given as TGCAGTGCCCGGACCCTAGCGGAAGGCACAGATACGCAGTATTTT. Its product reads: CSARTLAEGTDTQYF.